Below, 8 T cell receptor beta chains from the same sample are listed, as sequenced in a study of blood T cell repertoires in COVID-19. Method: immunoSEQ multiplex PCR; TCRdb's copy keeps in-frame clones and lacks some. This table holds 51,000 or so clones, roughly 90% found once. The sample was peripheral blood. These receptors were collected from an elderly man with active or convalescent COVID-19.

The chain recombines TRBV3-1 (or the pseudogene TRBV3-2) with TRBJ2-3; the match to TRBD2 covers 8 bases. CDR1 is LGHDT and CDR2 is YNNKEL in the germline V gene (reference sequence). With 5 bases clipped from V and 6 bases from J, the junction kept 10 bases outside the gene matches. The CDR3 sequence is 15 residues long. The CDR3 loop is CASSIKRELKDTQYF. As DNA, the CDR3 is TGTGCCAGCAGCATTAAGCGGGAGTTGAAGGATACGCAGTATTTT.

This sequence joins TRBV10-3 and TRBJ2-1; no reliable D call. Germline CDR1 and CDR2: ENHRY and SYGVKD. Trimming shortened V by 3 bases and J by 9 bases, and 15 bases separated the two germline ends. This CDR3 has 14 amino acids. In DNA form, the CDR3 reads TGTGCCATCAGTGAAGGTATTACGGGTGCTGAGCAGTTCTTC. Residues: CAISEGITGAEQFF.

Comment on this clone: Other DNA sequences within the sample encode an identical CDR3. The J gene is TRBJ1-5, the V gene TRBV7-9; a weak D match, TRBD1 (6 bases). The germline V gene has CDR1 SEHNR and CDR2 FQNEAQ (reference sequence). The CDR3 spans 14 residues. Deletions cut 4 bases from V and 6 bases from J, with 13 bases between. The CDR3 DNA is TGTGCCAGCAGCTCCTACAGGGAGGGTCAGCCCCAGCATTTT. The encoded protein is CASSSYREGQPQHF.

This clone came up a few times. CDR3 sequence (DNA): TGTGCCAGTAGTATTTCAGGGGCCGACTATGGCTACACCTTC. Its protein product is CASSISGADYGYTF. The J gene is TRBJ1-2, the V gene TRBV19; the D gene is possibly TRBD1 (6 bases). This CDR3 comprises 14 residues. Trimming stripped 3 bases from V and 3 bases from J, with 11 bases between. CDR1 and CDR2 from the germline V gene are LNHDA and SQIVND (reference sequence).

The chain joins TRBV27 to TRBJ1-1; 11 bases are a match to TRBD1. Trimming took 6 bases from V and 4 from J; bases not matched to a gene: 4. The CDR3 has 14 residues. Germline V gene data show CDR1 as MNHEY and CDR2 as SMNVEV (reference sequence). The CDR3 nucleotides read TGTGCCAGCAGGGACAGGGGGCTGGGCACTGAAGCTTTCTTT. Translated: CASRDRGLGTEAFF.

The V call is TRBV5-1, the J call TRBJ2-1; 8 nucleotides match TRBD2. CDR1 is SGHRS and CDR2 is YFSETQ in the germline V gene. The CDR3 totals 17 residues. The trim removed 0 bases at V and 0 bases at J, leaving 5 bases unmatched. This CDR3 reads CASSLAAGGYSYNEQFF. The CDR3 nucleotides are TGCGCCAGCAGCTTGGCCGCGGGGGGCTACTCCTACAATGAGCAGTTCTTC.

V gene TRBV6-6 combines with J gene TRBJ2-7; 9 bases match TRBD1. CDR3 length equals 15 residues. CDR1 is MNHNY and CDR2 is SVGAGI in the germline V gene (reference sequence). Trimming took 6 bases from V and 6 from J; bases not matched to a gene: 12. The CDR3 DNA reads TGTGCCAGCAGAGCCTCAGGGACAGGGCGGTCCGAGCAGTACTTC. Encoded protein: CASRASGTGRSEQYF.

The V gene is TRBV28, the J gene TRBJ1-2; 11 nucleotides align to TRBD1. Germline V gene sequence: CDR1 MDHEN, CDR2 SYDVKM. V dropped 6 bases and J dropped 1; count of bases not matched to a gene: 1. This CDR3 has 14 residues. The CDR3 is CASRGTGGNYGYTF. In DNA, the CDR3 is TGTGCCAGCAGGGGGACAGGGGGTAACTATGGCTACACCTTC.